The count of the clone carrying this TCR beta chain is one. Antigen: not known. Trimming shortened V by 4 bases and J by 3 bases, and 13 bases separated the two germline ends. Germline loops: CDR1 SGHTA, CDR2 FQGTGA. The CDR3 consists of 15 residues. TCRdb keeps only in-frame clones here, not all; method: immunoSEQ multiplex PCR. This repertoire shows 150,000 to 200,000 clones, 95% to 96% found once; its top ten account for 0.89%. The data derive from a study of cytomegalovirus exposure and HLA in healthy donors. Study-wide background: The 120 or so validation repertoires used a platform that matched the one used for the approximately 670 first-cohort repertoires, as a later analysis reported. Study-wide points: The study listed roughly 160 cytomegalovirus-associated TCR beta chains. Most TCR sequences were seen very rarely across donors, but some public TCRs occurred in many. The finding came from a later analysis; first-cohort TCR clusters tended to co-occur in the roughly 120 validation repertoires.

Sequencing was done on a sample of PBMCs. This clonotype was obtained from a woman between 18 and 29 years old in good health and CMV-seronegative. The chain joins TRBV7-3 to TRBJ2-1, with D possibly being TRBD2 (6 bases). CDR3 DNA sequence: TGTGCCAGCAGCTCGGGGCGGGAAGTCTACAATGAGCAGTTCTTC. It is translated as CASSSGREVYNEQFF. Full variable domain (rest looked up from reference TRBV7-3 and TRBJ2-1): GAGVSQTPSNKVTEKGKYVELRCDPISGHTALYWYRQSLGQGPEFLIYFQGTGAADDSGLPNDRFFAVRPEGSVSTLKIQRTERGDSAVYLCASSSGREVYNEQFFGPGTRLTVL.